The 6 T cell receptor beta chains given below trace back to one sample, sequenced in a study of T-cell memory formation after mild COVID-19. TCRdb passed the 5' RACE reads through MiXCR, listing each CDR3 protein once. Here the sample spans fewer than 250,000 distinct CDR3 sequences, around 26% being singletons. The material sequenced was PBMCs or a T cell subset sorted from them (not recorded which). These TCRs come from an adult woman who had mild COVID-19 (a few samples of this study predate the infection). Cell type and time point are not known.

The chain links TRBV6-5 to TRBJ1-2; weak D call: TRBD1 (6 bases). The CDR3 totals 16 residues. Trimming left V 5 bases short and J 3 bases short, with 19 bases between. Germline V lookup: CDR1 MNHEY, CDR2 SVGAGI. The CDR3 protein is CASSARDTRGDYGYTF. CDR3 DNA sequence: TGTGCCAGCAGTGCCCGGGACACCCGTGGGGACTATGGCTACACCTTC.

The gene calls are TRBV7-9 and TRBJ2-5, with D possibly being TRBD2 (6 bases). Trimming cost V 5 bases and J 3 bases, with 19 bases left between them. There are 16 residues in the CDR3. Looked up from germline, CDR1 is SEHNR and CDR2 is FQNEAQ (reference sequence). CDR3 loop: CASSPRRAYGKETQYF. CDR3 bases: TGTGCCAGCAGCCCTAGGAGGGCATATGGGAAAGAGACCCAGTACTTC.

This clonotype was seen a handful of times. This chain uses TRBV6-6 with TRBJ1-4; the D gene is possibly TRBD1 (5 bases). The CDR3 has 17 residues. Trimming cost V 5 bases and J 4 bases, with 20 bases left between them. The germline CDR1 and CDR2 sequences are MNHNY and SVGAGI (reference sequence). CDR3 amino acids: CASSHQGRRPNNEKLFF. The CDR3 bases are TGTGCCAGCAGTCACCAGGGACGGAGACCCAATAATGAAAAACTGTTTTTT.

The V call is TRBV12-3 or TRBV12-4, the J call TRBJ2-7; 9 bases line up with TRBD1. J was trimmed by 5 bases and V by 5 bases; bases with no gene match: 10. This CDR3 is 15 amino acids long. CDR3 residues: CASSGGQGTTDEQYF. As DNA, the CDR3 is TGTGCCAGCAGTGGGGGACAGGGTACGACGGACGAGCAGTACTTC.

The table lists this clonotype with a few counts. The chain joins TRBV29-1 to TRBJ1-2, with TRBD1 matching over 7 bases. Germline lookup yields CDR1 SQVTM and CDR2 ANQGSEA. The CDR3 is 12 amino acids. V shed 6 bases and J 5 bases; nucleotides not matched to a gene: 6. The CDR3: CSVVGQSYGYTF. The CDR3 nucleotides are TGCAGCGTGGTGGGACAGAGTTATGGCTACACCTTC.

CDR3 residues: CASSLVLAEITDTQYF. The CDR3 coding sequence is TGCGCCAGCAGCTTGGTTCTAGCGGAAATCACAGATACGCAGTATTTT. The V gene is TRBV5-1, the J gene TRBJ2-3; 7 bases agree with TRBD2. This CDR3 has 16 residues. With V trimmed by 0 bases and J by 2 bases, 6 bases remained unmatched. The germline gives CDR1 SGHRS, CDR2 YFSETQ.